This T cell receptor beta chain was obtained from a study of neurological immune-mediated disorders. Time point defined: technical triplicate 3. Use was made of 1 million CD4+ or CD8+ T cells in sorted libraries. The authors produced cDNA by 5'RACE using 10-nucleotide random UMIs. From the 5' RACE reads, TCRdb called clonotypes with MiXCR, one entry per CDR3 protein. The table lists some 30,000 distinct CDR3 sequences, roughly 16% of them singletons. This clonotype was counted at least ten times. Its antigen is undetermined. Germline lookup yields CDR1 MNHEY and CDR2 SVGAGI. J gave up 2 bases and V 0 bases, and 3 bases lay outside the gene matches. The CDR3 is 16 residues long. Whole-study results and caveats: In HTLV-1-associated myelopathy, TCR clonal expansion was greatest, and in multiple sclerosis it was least, below healthy controls.

The chain couples TRBV6-5 to TRBJ2-3, with 9 bases matching TRBD2. The source of this sequence is a female donor with HTLV-1-associated myelopathy (HAM/TSP). Sequencing used CD4+ T cells from blood. CDR3 amino acids: CASSYSTSGSTDTQYF. The CDR3 nucleotides read TGTGCCAGCAGTTACTCGACTAGCGGATCCACAGATACGCAGTATTTT.